These 15 T cell receptor beta chains originate from one sample sequenced in a study of T cells after yellow fever vaccination. TCRdb independently ran MiXCR on the 5' RACE reads; one entry per CDR3 protein. The top ten clones hold about 38% of a sample with fewer than 100,000 distinct CDR3 sequences, approximately 6.3% of them seen once. This sample comprised CD8+ T cells sorted from PBMCs, obtained 10 days after the yellow fever booster vaccination. The receptors were sampled from a man aged 18-30 years who received the YFV17D yellow fever vaccine.

The V call is TRBV12-3 or TRBV12-4, the J call TRBJ2-3; a possible D gene is TRBD2 (5 bases). The CDR3 sequence is 16 residues long. V lost 4 bases and J lost 3, with 17 bases in between. The DNA for the CDR3 is TGTGCCAGCAGTTCAAGACTAATAGGAAGGACAGATACGCAGTATTTT. This translates into CASSSRLIGRTDTQYF.

This clonotype was counted between two and nine times. The rearrangement joins TRBV11-3 to TRBJ2-1, with TRBD1 matching 11 bases. Germline CDR1 is SGHNT and CDR2 is YENEEA. V was pared by 0 bases and J by 9 bases, with 10 bases of the junction left unmatched. The length of the CDR3 is 17 residues. CDR3 nucleotide sequence: TGTGCCAGCAGCTTAGATCTTCTGGACAGGGGGCTAGGTGAGCAGTTCTTC. The encoded protein is CASSLDLLDRGLGEQFF.

The chain's CDR3 is CASSPGNNQPQHF. CDR3 DNA: TGTGCCAGCAGCCCGGGGAATAATCAGCCCCAGCATTTT. The chain is built from TRBV7-3 and TRBJ1-5, with no clear D. Per germline, CDR1 SGHTA and CDR2 FQGTGA. The CDR3 length is 13 residues. Trimming removed 5 bases at V and 4 bases at J, with 9 bases between.

The chain joins TRBV20-1 to TRBJ2-1; tentative D call: TRBD2 (6 bases). The germline V and J ends were trimmed by 2 bases and 7 bases, with 15 bases remaining between them. The CDR3 spans 14 residues. Germline V gene sequence: CDR1 DFQATT, CDR2 SNEGSKA (reference sequence). The CDR3 loop reads CSARSLAALNEQFF. As DNA, the CDR3 is TGCAGTGCTAGATCATTAGCGGCTTTGAATGAGCAGTTCTTC.

This clonotype was counted only a few times. The chain joins TRBV5-5 to TRBJ2-1, with 7 nucleotides matching TRBD1. The CDR3 has 17 residues. V shed 1 base and J 0 bases; nucleotides not matched to a gene: 7. The germline gives CDR1 SGHKS, CDR2 YYEKEE (reference sequence). The CDR3 DNA sequence: TGTGCCAGCAGCTTGTCCTGGGCAGGGGGCTCCTACAATGAGCAGTTCTTC. As protein: CASSLSWAGGSYNEQFF.

This clonotype was recorded only once. The chain has TRBV6-5 and TRBJ1-1; D gene uncertain. The CDR3 runs to 12 residues. V gave up 7 bases and J gave up 5 bases, with 11 bases separating them. Looked up from germline, CDR1 is MNHEY and CDR2 is SVGAGI. The CDR3 here is CASITTGTEAFF. As DNA, the CDR3 is TGTGCCAGCATTACCACGGGGACTGAAGCTTTCTTT.

This clonotype was picked up a small number of times. V is TRBV4-2 and J is TRBJ2-2; 7 bases fit TRBD2. The J segment lost 7 bases and the V segment lost 0 bases, leaving 8 bases of the junction unmatched. CDR3 length: 16 amino acids. Germline V gene sequence: CDR1 LGHNA, CDR2 YNFKEQ. The CDR3 nucleotides read TGTGCCAGCAGCCAAGAATCGGCGGGGGAGGTCGGGGAGCTGTTTTTT. As protein: CASSQESAGEVGELFF.

The chain couples TRBV6-6 to TRBJ2-1; 7 bases fit TRBD1. The V gene's germline CDR1 is MNHNY and CDR2 SVGAGI (reference sequence). V trimming: 6 bases; J trimming: 2 bases; junction bases outside the gene matches: 7. The CDR3 covers 15 residues. The CDR3 is CASSTGRGPYNEQFF. The CDR3 DNA follows: TGTGCCAGCAGCACCGGAAGGGGGCCCTACAATGAGCAGTTCTTC.

The chain joins TRBV9 to TRBJ1-2; no firm D call. Germline V gene lookup returns CDR1 SGDLS and CDR2 YYNGEE. V lost 0 bases, J lost 4 bases, and 7 bases lay in between. CDR3 size: 13 residues. CDR3 nucleotides: TGTGCCAGCAGCGTAGCTCACGGCTATGGCTACACCTTC. Encoded protein: CASSVAHGYGYTF.

This chain links TRBV9 with TRBJ1-2; D gene ambiguous. The CDR3 consists of 13 residues. Trimming took 2 bases from V and 8 from J, leaving 13 bases between them. The germline V gene encodes CDR1 SGDLS and CDR2 YYNGEE. The DNA for the CDR3 is TGTGCCAGCAGCGTCTCAAACCAGGAAGGCTACACCTTC. It specifies CASSVSNQEGYTF.

CDR3 residues: CASNGQANQPQHF. In nucleotides, the CDR3 is TGTGCCAGCAACGGACAGGCCAATCAGCCCCAGCATTTT. This chain links TRBV2 with TRBJ1-5; 7 positions agree with TRBD1. The CDR3 runs to 13 residues. The V and J ends lost 7 bases and 3 bases, in that order; junction bases with no gene match: 3. CDR1 SNHLY and CDR2 FYNNEI come from the germline V gene.

This clonotype was seen only a few times. V usage is TRBV7-6 and J usage is TRBJ2-3; 9 bases agree with TRBD1. V shed 3 bases and J 4 bases; nucleotides not matched to a gene: 2. The CDR3 spans 14 residues. Germline values: CDR1 SGHVS, CDR2 FNYEAQ. CDR3 loop: CASSFGTGSDTQYF. The DNA for the CDR3 is TGTGCCAGCAGCTTCGGGACAGGGTCAGATACGCAGTATTTT.

The sample holds a few counts of this clonotype. This sequence joins TRBV7-8 and TRBJ2-1, with D unclear. There are 12 residues in the CDR3. Germline CDR1 SGHVS, CDR2 FQNEAQ. V was pared by 5 bases and J by 4 bases, with 6 bases between. CDR3 in DNA: TGTGCCAGCAGCCCAAATTACAATGAGCAGTTCTTC. Translating it yields CASSPNYNEQFF. The complete variable domain, with remaining parts taken from reference TRBV7-8 and TRBJ2-1, reads GAGVSQSPRYKVAKRGQDVALRCDPISGHVSLFWYQQALGQGPEFLTYFQNEAQLDKSGLPSDRFFAERPEGSVSTLKIQRTQQEDSAVYLCASSPNYNEQFFGPGTRLTVL.

This clonotype was found a few times. Here the CDR3 reads CASSPRDKQETQYF. CDR3 nucleotides: TGTGCCAGCAGCCCTAGAGACAAACAAGAGACCCAGTACTTC. V usage is TRBV6-6 and J usage is TRBJ2-5; D remains ambiguous. Per germline, CDR1 MNHNY and CDR2 SVGAGI (reference sequence). The V end was cut by 6 bases, the J end by 2 bases, with 13 bases between. This CDR3 is built from 14 residues.

V usage is TRBV4-3 and J usage is TRBJ2-2, with 8 bases that match TRBD1. The CDR3 loop spans 16 amino acids. Germline V gene data show CDR1 as LGHNA and CDR2 as YSLEER. V dropped 0 bases and J dropped 1; count of bases not matched to a gene: 1. CDR3 in DNA: TGCGCCAGCAGCCAAGAAGGGACAGGGAACACCGGGGAGCTGTTTTTT. Translation: CASSQEGTGNTGELFF.